This T cell receptor (beta chain) was identified in a study of Graves' ophthalmopathy and Graves' hyperthyroidism. Study-wide findings and caveats: Also, most clonotypes expanded in the thyroid above 0.001 frequency appeared in blood.

Trimming took 6 bases from V and 0 from J; bases not matched to a gene: 7. Germline V gene sequence: CDR1 SGHAT, CDR2 FQNNGV. There are 16 residues in the CDR3. This clonotype was detected a few times. Its antigen is unknown. No ophthalmopathy within 18 months of follow-up signified stable hyperthyroidism. Additional autoimmune diseases, uncontrolled infections, pregnancy or lactation disqualified patients. It was from around 10 ml of fresh peripheral blood that the PBMCs came. Amplification of the TCR beta CDR3 regions used RNA transcripts (as template). HTBI primers were used in a first-round RT-PCR, which preceded a second-round multiplex PCR. TCRdb fed the multiplex PCR reads into MiXCR, producing one record per CDR3 protein. The sample contains about 370,000 distinct CDR3 sequences, about a sixth of which appear only once.

The J gene is TRBJ2-7, the V gene TRBV11-2; 11 nucleotides align to TRBD2. The sequence was collected from an adult woman with stable Graves' hyperthyroidism. The sample taken for sequencing was peripheral blood. Written as DNA, the CDR3 is TGTGCCAGCAGAGGGCCCGGGACTAGCGGCTCCTACGAGCAGTACTTC. It translates to CASRGPGTSGSYEQYF.